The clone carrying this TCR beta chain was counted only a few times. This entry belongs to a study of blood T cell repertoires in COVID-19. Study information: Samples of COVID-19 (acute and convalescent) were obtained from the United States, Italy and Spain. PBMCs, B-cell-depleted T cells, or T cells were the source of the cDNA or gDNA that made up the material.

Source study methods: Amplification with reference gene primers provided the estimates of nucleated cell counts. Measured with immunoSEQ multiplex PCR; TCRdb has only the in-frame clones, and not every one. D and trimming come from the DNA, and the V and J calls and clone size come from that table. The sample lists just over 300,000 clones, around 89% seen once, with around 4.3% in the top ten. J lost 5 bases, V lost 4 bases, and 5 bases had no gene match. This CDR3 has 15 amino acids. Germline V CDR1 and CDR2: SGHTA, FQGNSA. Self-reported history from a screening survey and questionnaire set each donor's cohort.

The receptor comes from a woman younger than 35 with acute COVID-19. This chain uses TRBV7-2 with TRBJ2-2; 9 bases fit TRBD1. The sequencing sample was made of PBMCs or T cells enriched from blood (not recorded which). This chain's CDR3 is CASSYGTGRTGELFF. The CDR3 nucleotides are TGTGCCAGCAGCTACGGGACAGGGAGAACCGGGGAGCTGTTTTTT.